This TCR beta chain was documented in a study of shared clonotypes between healthy human individuals (dated by TCRdb to the early 2020s). A note on the overall study: A couple of women and three men aged 18 to 49 years were included in the cohort. To estimate repertoire size and how much clonotypes are shared between individuals, the study performed deep sequencing of blood TCR repertoires from about five healthy adults. To increase sequencing depth and limit assay-specific biases, different laboratories used diverse techniques to prepare libraries and sequence TCR repertoires. Between about 0.8 and 9 billion PBMCs per donor were obtained by leukapheresis. Overall results and qualifications from the work: Sampling was restricted to blood, and TCR repertoires in tissues likely differ from the TCR repertoires found in blood. The genetic and exposure-history diversity represented was limited by the small number of donors. Pairwise subsampling indicated that sequencing depth was expected to affect the degree of clonotype sharing among donors.

Points on this clone: It lacks a known antigen. No quality values exist for individual bases; no much larger clone is one base distant. The sample holds other DNA sequences that translate to the same CDR3.

The donors were healthy, HIV-negative adults with no recently reported acute infections or vaccinations. Every donor was a Caucasian adult living in Nashville, Tennessee, USA. In the unsorted samples, 70 million to 95 million PBMCs were counted, and genomic DNA was extracted using the QIAamp DNA Blood Mini kit. Blood was collected by leukapheresis, and PBMCs were isolated by Ficoll-Histopaque density gradient centrifugation and then cryopreserved in liquid nitrogen vapor phase. V loses 0 bases of germline sequence and J loses 5 bases, and the interval between the two ends is 8 bases. The germline V gene encodes CDR1 SGHRS and CDR2 YFSETQ. There are 13 amino acids in the CDR3, from cysteine to phenylalanine inclusive. Only the CDR3 portion is preserved as DNA: 39 bases, with reading frame beginning at the first base. Using the deep immunoSEQ assay, multiplex PCR amplified TCR CDR3 regions from genomic DNA. Extracted genomic DNA from each cell subset was distributed evenly across all wells of several immunoSEQ 96-well plates, and each plate was treated as a replicate. For unsorted PBMC, about 270 ng of genomic DNA, equivalent to around 30,000 T cell genomes, went into each replicate PCR. Genomic DNA from unsorted PBMC was sequenced over ten immunoSEQ deep assay plates. The purified libraries were quantified using a Qubit 3.0 fluorometer, sized with a Bioanalyzer 2100, and then quantified again using the KAPA Library Quantification kit. Every immunoSEQ 96-well plate was sequenced on a dedicated single-read 150-cycle Illumina NextSeq 550 flow cell. As for the original processing: Because only junctional sequences without quality scores were contained in the immunoSEQ output, filtering matching that applied to full-length reads could not be performed. To assign V/J genes and CDR3, sequences were annotated against IMGT germline references using PyIR, a Python wrapper for IgBLAST v1.9. Any read was removed if the V/J assignment was weak (E-value above 1e-6), the CDR3 was missing, or the read contained stop codons, out-of-frame junctions, or ambiguous translated residues. V3J clonotypes were defined as sequences sharing an identical inferred V gene, J gene, and CDR3 amino acid sequence. Percentage overlap between repertoires was calculated by dividing the number of shared unique clonotypes by the size of the smaller repertoire. RTK rarefaction, the Chao1 estimator, and Recon v2.1 estimates of unobserved clonotypes were used to assess repertoire richness. The source is immuneACCESS, and TCRdb retained only in-frame sequences with V and J called. Part of the clones is not carried over; for the studies checked, unresolved V genes explain less than half of this, and the remainder is unexplained. That table is the source of V, J and clone size, and D and trimming were worked out from the DNA. The sample includes fewer than 600,000 clones, with around 78% observed a single time. 12% of the sample comes from the top ten.

This sequence was found in a woman aged 40 to 49 in good health. Some clones in this sample may be carry-over from other donors' samples. The chain was built from TRBV5-1 and TRBJ1-1; TRBD1 is perhaps the D gene, given 5 matching bases. Sequencing was carried out using PBMCs. The nucleotides are TGCGCCAGCAGCTTGGGACAGAAGACTGAAGCTTTCTTT. It codes for CASSLGQKTEAFF.